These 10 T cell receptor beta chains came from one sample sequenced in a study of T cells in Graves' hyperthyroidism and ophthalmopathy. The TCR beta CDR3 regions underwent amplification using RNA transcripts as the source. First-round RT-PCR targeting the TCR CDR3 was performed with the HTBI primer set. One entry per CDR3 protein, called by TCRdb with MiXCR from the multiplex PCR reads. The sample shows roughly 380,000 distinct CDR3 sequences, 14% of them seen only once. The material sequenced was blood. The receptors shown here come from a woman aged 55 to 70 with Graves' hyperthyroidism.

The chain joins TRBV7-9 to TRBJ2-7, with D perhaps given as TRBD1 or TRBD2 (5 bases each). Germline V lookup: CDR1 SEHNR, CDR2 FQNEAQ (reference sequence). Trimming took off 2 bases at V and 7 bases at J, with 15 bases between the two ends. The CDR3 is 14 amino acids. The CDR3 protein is CASSLTGTEWEQYF. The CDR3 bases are TGTGCCAGCAGCTTAACCGGGACGGAATGGGAGCAGTACTTC.

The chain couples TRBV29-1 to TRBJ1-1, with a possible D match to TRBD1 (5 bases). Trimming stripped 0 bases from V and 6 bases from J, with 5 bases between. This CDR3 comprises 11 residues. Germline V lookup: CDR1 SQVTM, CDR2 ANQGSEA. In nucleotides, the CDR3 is TGCAGCGTTGAAGAAGGGGCTGAAGCTTTCTTT. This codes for CSVEEGAEAFF.

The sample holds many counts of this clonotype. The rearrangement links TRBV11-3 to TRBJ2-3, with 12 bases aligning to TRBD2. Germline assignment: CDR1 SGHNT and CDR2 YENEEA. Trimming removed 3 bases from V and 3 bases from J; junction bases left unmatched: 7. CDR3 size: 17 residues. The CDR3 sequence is CASSLRTGTSGTDTQYF. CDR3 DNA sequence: TGTGCCAGCAGCTTGAGGACAGGGACTAGCGGGACAGATACGCAGTATTTT.

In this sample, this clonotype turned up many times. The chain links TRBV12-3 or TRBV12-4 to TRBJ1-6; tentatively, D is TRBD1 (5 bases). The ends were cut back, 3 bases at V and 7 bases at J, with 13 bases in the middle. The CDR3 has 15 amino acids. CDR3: CASSLRGTKNSPLHF. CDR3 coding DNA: TGTGCCAGCAGTTTGAGGGGAACTAAGAATTCACCCCTCCACTTT.

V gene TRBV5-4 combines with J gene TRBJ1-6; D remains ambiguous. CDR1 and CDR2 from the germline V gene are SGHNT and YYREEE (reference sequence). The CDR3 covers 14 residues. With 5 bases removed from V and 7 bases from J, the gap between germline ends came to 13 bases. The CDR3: CASSQDRGNSPLHF. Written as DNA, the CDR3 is TGTGCCAGCAGTCAGGACCGCGGGAATTCACCCCTCCACTTT.

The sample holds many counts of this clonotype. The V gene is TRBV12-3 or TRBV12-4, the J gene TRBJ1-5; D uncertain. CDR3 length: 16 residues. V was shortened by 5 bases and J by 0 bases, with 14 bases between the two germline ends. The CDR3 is CASSPAPRDSNQPQHF. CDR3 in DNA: TGTGCCAGCAGTCCCGCCCCCCGGGATAGCAATCAGCCCCAGCATTTT.

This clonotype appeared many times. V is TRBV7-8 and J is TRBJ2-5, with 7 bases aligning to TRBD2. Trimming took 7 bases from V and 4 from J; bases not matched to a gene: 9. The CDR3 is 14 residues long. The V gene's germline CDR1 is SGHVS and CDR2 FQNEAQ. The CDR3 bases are TGTGCCAGCATCCAAAGCGGGATGCGAGAGACCCAGTACTTC. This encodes CASIQSGMRETQYF. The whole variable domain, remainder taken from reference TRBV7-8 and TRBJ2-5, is GAGVSQSPRYKVAKRGQDVALRCDPISGHVSLFWYQQALGQGPEFLTYFQNEAQLDKSGLPSDRFFAERPEGSVSTLKIQRTQQEDSAVYLCASIQSGMRETQYFGPGTRLLVL.

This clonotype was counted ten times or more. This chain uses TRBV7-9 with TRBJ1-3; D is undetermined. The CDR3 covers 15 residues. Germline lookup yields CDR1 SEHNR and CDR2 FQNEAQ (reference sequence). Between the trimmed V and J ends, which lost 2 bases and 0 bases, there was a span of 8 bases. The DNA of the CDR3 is TGTGCCAGCAGCTTAAACAGAAGCTCTGGAAACACCATATATTTT. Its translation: CASSLNRSSGNTIYF.

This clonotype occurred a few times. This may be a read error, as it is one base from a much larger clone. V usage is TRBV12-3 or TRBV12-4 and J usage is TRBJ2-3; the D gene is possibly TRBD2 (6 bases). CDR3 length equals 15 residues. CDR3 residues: CAGSSPGVGADTQYF. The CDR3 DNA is TGTGCCGGCAGTTCCCCGGGGGTCGGTGCAGATACGCAGTATTTT.

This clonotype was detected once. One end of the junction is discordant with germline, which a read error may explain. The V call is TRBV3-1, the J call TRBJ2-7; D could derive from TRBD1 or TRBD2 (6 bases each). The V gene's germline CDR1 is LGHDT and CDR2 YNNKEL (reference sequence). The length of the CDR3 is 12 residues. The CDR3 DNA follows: TGTGCCCGCAGCCACGGGGGCGAAGAGCAGTACTTC. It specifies CARSHGGEEQYF.